Following are 30 T cell receptor beta chains from one sample sequenced in a study of T cells in Graves' hyperthyroidism and ophthalmopathy. Amplified TCR beta CDR3 regions derived from RNA transcripts. The primer set for the first-round RT-PCR of the TCR CDR3 was HTBI. One entry per CDR3 protein results from TCRdb running MiXCR on the multiplex PCR reads. The repertoire holds about 160,000 distinct CDR3 sequences, with 9.4% as singletons. Sequenced material: blood. These receptors were collected from a woman aged 18-29 years with Graves' hyperthyroidism that later progressed to Graves' ophthalmopathy.

This clonotype was seen more than once but under ten times. The chain employs TRBV7-3 and TRBJ2-1; a weak D match, TRBD1 (5 bases). The CDR3 sequence is 16 residues long. The ends were cut back, 5 bases at V and 2 bases at J, with 16 bases in the middle. Germline CDR1 and CDR2: SGHTA and FQGTGA. CDR3 sequence (DNA): TGTGCCAGCAGCCTGGGGCCGAACGGCCCCTACAATGAGCAGTTCTTC. As protein: CASSLGPNGPYNEQFF.

This clonotype was seen at least ten times. The V call is TRBV28, the J call TRBJ2-7, with no clear D. V was clipped by 4 bases and J by 5 bases, with 9 bases between them. Germline V gene data show CDR1 as MDHEN and CDR2 as SYDVKM. CDR3 length equals 12 residues. DNA for the CDR3: TGTGCCAGCAGTTCCAAGGTACACGAGCAGTACTTC. Translating gives CASSSKVHEQYF.

Ten or more counts support this clonotype. V usage is TRBV12-3 or TRBV12-4 and J usage is TRBJ2-5; 10 nucleotides line up with TRBD2. The CDR3 consists of 18 residues. The V gene end was trimmed by 4 bases and the J gene end by 7 bases; junction bases not matched to a gene: 18. As DNA, the CDR3 is TGTGCCAGCAGTTCCTCCTTGGGGCTAGCGGGGGCGGCAGGGACCCAGTACTTC. This codes for CASSSSLGLAGAAGTQYF.

This clonotype showed up just a few times. V is TRBV5-4 and J is TRBJ2-3; D call uncertain. V was trimmed by 4 bases and J by 0 bases, leaving 6 bases between them. The CDR3 consists of 13 residues. Germline-derived CDR1 and CDR2 are SGHNT and YYREEE (reference sequence). CDR3 sequence reads: CASSADSTDTQYF. The CDR3 nucleotides are TGTGCCAGCAGCGCGGATAGCACAGATACGCAGTATTTT.

This clonotype was found many times. V gene TRBV6-2 or TRBV6-3 combines with J gene TRBJ2-3; 12 nucleotides agree with TRBD2. V shed 2 bases and J 6 bases; nucleotides not matched to a gene: 18. Germline V gene sequence: CDR1 MNHEY, CDR2 SVGEGT. This CDR3 region has 20 residues. CDR3 sequence reads: CASSYPAHPTSGRSADTQYF. The DNA of the CDR3 is TGTGCCAGCAGTTACCCCGCTCACCCGACTAGCGGGAGAAGTGCGGATACGCAGTATTTT.

The chain carries TRBV7-9 and TRBJ1-5; D is possibly TRBD1 (6 bases). The CDR3 is made up of 14 amino acids. Trimming removed 1 base from V and 5 bases from J, with 9 bases in between. CDR1 is SEHNR, CDR2 FQNEAQ, per germline (reference sequence). The CDR3 loop is CASSLGGADQPQHF. CDR3 bases: TGTGCCAGCAGCTTAGGGGGGGCAGATCAGCCCCAGCATTTT.

This clonotype was picked up many times. The CDR3 spells CASSLDIGLETQYF. The CDR3 bases are TGTGCCAGCAGCTTGGACATTGGCTTGGAGACCCAGTACTTC. The chain employs TRBV5-6 and TRBJ2-5; D is unresolved. The CDR3 is made up of 14 amino acids. V was shortened by 0 bases and J by 5 bases, with 11 bases between the two germline ends. Germline-derived CDR1 and CDR2 are SGHDT and YYEEEE.

This clonotype came up many times. This sequence joins TRBV28 and TRBJ1-1, with unresolved D. Germline CDR1 MDHEN, CDR2 SYDVKM. The CDR3 is 14 amino acids. V was shortened by 4 bases and J by 4 bases, with 13 bases between the two germline ends. The DNA of the CDR3 is TGTGCCAGCAGTTCTCCCGATCATTTCACTGAAGCTTTCTTT. Translation: CASSSPDHFTEAFF.

This clonotype has ten or more counts. The chain uses TRBV12-3 or TRBV12-4 and TRBJ1-5; tentatively, D is TRBD1 (5 bases). This CDR3 has 12 amino acids. V was clipped by 4 bases and J by 7 bases, with 8 bases between them. Here the CDR3 DNA reads TGTGCCAGCAGTTCGGGGGGACAGCCCCAGCATTTT. As protein: CASSSGGQPQHF.

This clonotype was seen repeatedly, ten times or more. With a much larger clone just one base away, this may be a read error. The rearrangement links TRBV3-1 to TRBJ2-1; perhaps TRBD1 as D (6 bases). With 6 bases removed from V and 8 bases from J, the gap between germline ends came to 11 bases. Germline values: CDR1 LGHDT, CDR2 YNNKEL (reference sequence). The CDR3 sequence is 12 residues long. CDR3 in amino acids: CASSNRVDEQFF. The DNA of the CDR3 is TGTGCCAGCAGTAACAGGGTTGATGAGCAGTTCTTC.

This clonotype was seen many times. The chain couples TRBV6-1 to TRBJ1-5; no clear D. This CDR3 has 16 amino acids. Trimming shortened V by 1 base and J by 9 bases, and 19 bases separated the two germline ends. The germline V gene encodes CDR1 MNHNS and CDR2 SASEGT. CDR3 protein: CASSEVSGYPRLPQHF. The DNA for the CDR3 is TGTGCCAGCAGTGAAGTTAGTGGATACCCGAGGTTGCCCCAGCATTTT.

This clonotype showed up many times. The chain couples TRBV7-3 to TRBJ1-3; D might be TRBD1 (5 bases). From germline, CDR1 is SGHTA and CDR2 FQGTGA. V lost 1 base and J lost 4, with 14 bases in between. The CDR3 extends over 16 amino acids. For the CDR3, the DNA is TGTGCCAGCAGCTTAAAGGGGTCAGGGCGAGGAAACACCATATATTTT. Protein: CASSLKGSGRGNTIYF.

This clonotype showed up many times. This chain connects TRBV5-1 to TRBJ1-2; D ambiguous. CDR3 length equals 14 residues. Germline CDR1 is SGHRS and CDR2 is YFSETQ. The V gene lost 4 bases and the J gene lost 0 bases, with 10 bases spanning the gap. CDR3 sequence reads: CASSPGISNYGYTF. DNA for the CDR3: TGCGCCAGCAGCCCCGGGATATCTAACTATGGCTACACCTTC.

This clonotype has at least ten counts. V is TRBV18 and J is TRBJ2-3; D may be TRBD2 (6 bases). V was pared by 0 bases and J by 1 base, with 17 bases between. From germline, CDR1 is KGHSH and CDR2 LQKENI. CDR3 length: 18 amino acids. CDR3 residues: CASSPPGMAGKGTDTQYF. The CDR3 DNA is TGTGCCAGCTCACCACCGGGAATGGCGGGAAAAGGCACAGATACGCAGTATTTT.

Many counts were recorded for this clonotype. For the CDR3, the DNA is TGTGCCTGGAGACCGGGACGGTCGAACACTGAAGCTTTCTTT. Protein product: CAWRPGRSNTEAFF. The chain combines TRBV30 with TRBJ1-1; D might be TRBD1 (5 bases). Deletions cut 3 bases from V and 1 base from J, with 12 bases between. Germline lookup yields CDR1 GTSNPN and CDR2 SVGIG (reference sequence). The CDR3 totals 14 residues. The full variable domain, rest sourced from reference TRBV30 and TRBJ1-1, is SQTIHQWPATLVQPVGSPLSLECTVEGTSNPNLYWYRQAAGRGLQLLFYSVGIGQISSEVPQNLSASRPQDRQFILSSKKLLLSDSGFYLCAWRPGRSNTEAFFGQGTRLTVV.

The J gene is TRBJ2-3, the V gene TRBV24-1; weak D call: TRBD1 (6 bases). The CDR3 has 13 amino acids. Between the trimmed V and J ends, which lost 7 bases and 4 bases, there was a span of 11 bases. CDR1 is KGHDR and CDR2 is SFDVKD in the germline V gene. CDR3 sequence (DNA): TGTGCCACCAGCCGGACAGCTCCAGATACGCAGTATTTT. Translating it yields CATSRTAPDTQYF.

The sample holds many counts of this clonotype. J is TRBJ2-3 and V is TRBV12-3 or TRBV12-4, with a possible D match to TRBD1 (6 bases). The CDR3 is made up of 17 amino acids. The V gene lost 2 bases and the J gene lost 0 bases, with 15 bases spanning the gap. Written as DNA, the CDR3 is TGTGCCAGCAGTTTATTGGGGGCCCAACCTAGCACAGATACGCAGTATTTT. Translating gives CASSLLGAQPSTDTQYF.

This clonotype was observed at least ten times. V usage is TRBV7-2 and J usage is TRBJ2-3; 8 bases align to TRBD2. This CDR3 has 16 residues. V was pared by 3 bases and J by 4 bases, with 9 bases of the junction left unmatched. Germline CDR1 SGHTA, CDR2 FQGNSA. The CDR3 DNA reads as TGTGCCAGCAGCTTCCGGGAGGGCCTAGGCGCAGATACGCAGTATTTT. Its translation: CASSFREGLGADTQYF.

Many counts were recorded for this clonotype. The chain employs TRBV6-5 and TRBJ2-2; the match to TRBD1 covers 7 bases. CDR3 length equals 18 residues. The germline V gene encodes CDR1 MNHEY and CDR2 SVGAGI. V shed 0 bases, J shed 1 base, and the junction held 8 bases outside the gene matches. The CDR3 region has the DNA TGTGCCAGCAGTTACTCCTTTTTAGGGGGCGTGAACACCGGGGAGCTGTTTTTT. It yields the protein CASSYSFLGGVNTGELFF.

This clonotype was counted at least ten times. The chain recombines TRBV2 with TRBJ1-3; D ambiguous. Trimming cost V 2 bases and J 1 base, with 18 bases left between them. This CDR3 is built from 18 residues. CDR1 is SNHLY and CDR2 is FYNNEI in the germline V gene. DNA for the CDR3: TGTGCCAGCAGTGAAATGACGAGTACTAAAATATCTGGAAACACCATATATTTT. As protein: CASSEMTSTKISGNTIYF.

This clonotype was counted ten times or more. The chain carries TRBV27 and TRBJ1-1; D is undetermined. The germline V gene encodes CDR1 MNHEY and CDR2 SMNVEV (reference sequence). This CDR3 has 13 amino acids. V was cut by 5 bases and J by 6 bases, with 13 bases left in between. CDR3 sequence: CASSPYVGPEAFF. The CDR3 DNA follows: TGTGCCAGCAGTCCCTATGTAGGGCCTGAAGCTTTCTTT.

This clonotype was seen more than once but under ten times. The chain recombines TRBV5-8 with TRBJ2-3; 7 positions match TRBD2. The J segment lost 0 bases and the V segment lost 3 bases, leaving 7 bases of the junction unmatched. The CDR3 runs 16 residues. The germline V gene has CDR1 SGHTS and CDR2 YDEGEE. The CDR3 here is CASSYPSGSSTDTQYF. The DNA for the CDR3 is TGTGCCAGCAGCTACCCTAGCGGTAGTAGCACAGATACGCAGTATTTT.

This clonotype was detected many times. The V and J genes are TRBV30 and TRBJ1-1; D is unresolved. Trimming pared 0 bases from V and 2 bases from J, leaving 7 bases between. The CDR3 runs to 13 residues. Germline V lookup: CDR1 GTSNPN, CDR2 SVGIG (reference sequence). The CDR3 bases are TGTGCCTGGAGTGTACAACTCAACACTGAAGCTTTCTTT. Encoded protein: CAWSVQLNTEAFF.

This clonotype was detected ten times or more. The V and J genes are TRBV19 and TRBJ1-1; 7 bases are shared with TRBD1. The CDR3 contains 12 residues. Trimming removed 7 bases from V and 10 bases from J; junction bases left unmatched: 9. Germline loops: CDR1 LNHDA, CDR2 SQIVND (reference sequence). This CDR3 is CASKKGGWGAFF. CDR3 nucleotide sequence: TGTGCCAGTAAGAAAGGGGGCTGGGGAGCTTTCTTT. Combining the CDR3 with reference TRBV19 and TRBJ1-1 gives the whole variable domain DGGITQSPKYLFRKEGQNVTLSCEQNLNHDAMYWYRQDPGQGLRLIYYSQIVNDFQKGDIAEGYSVSREKKESFPLTVTSAQKNPTAFYLCASKKGGWGAFFGQGTRLTVV.

This clonotype was recorded at least ten times. The chain is built from TRBV20-1 and TRBJ1-1, with 8 positions matching TRBD1. The CDR3 runs 14 residues. Germline CDR1 DFQATT, CDR2 SNEGSKA (reference sequence). Unmatched junction bases numbered 8, after V lost 4 bases and J lost 4 bases. DNA of the CDR3: TGCAGTGCTAATGATAGGACAGGGCGCACTGAAGCTTTCTTT. Translation: CSANDRTGRTEAFF.

This clonotype was detected many times. The V call is TRBV12-3 or TRBV12-4, the J call TRBJ2-1; TRBD2 agrees at 11 bases. The CDR3 spans 14 residues. Trimming at V came to 6 bases and at J to 12 bases, leaving 10 bases not matched to a gene. CDR3: CASRPNTSGRSQFF. The CDR3, as DNA: TGTGCCAGCAGACCGAACACTAGCGGGAGATCGCAGTTCTTC.

This clonotype showed up many times. J is TRBJ1-3 and V is TRBV30; D not resolved. V was pared by 0 bases and J by 1 base, with 4 bases between. This CDR3 has 13 amino acids. Germline V gene lookup returns CDR1 GTSNPN and CDR2 SVGIG (reference sequence). CDR3 in amino acids: CAWSVLSGNTIYF. In DNA, the CDR3 is TGTGCCTGGAGTGTACTTTCTGGAAACACCATATATTTT.

Ten or more counts support this clonotype. The chain recombines TRBV20-1 with TRBJ2-1; D unresolved. The CDR3 has 13 amino acids. The V gene's germline CDR1 is DFQATT and CDR2 SNEGSKA (reference sequence). V dropped 6 bases and J dropped 4 bases, with 13 bases sitting between them. The CDR3 coding sequence is TGCAGTGCCCCACTCCCGCTTTACAATGAGCAGTTCTTC. This gives the protein CSAPLPLYNEQFF.

This clonotype was seen at least ten times. The V and J genes are TRBV6-1 and TRBJ2-1, with 13 bases identical to TRBD2. V lost 1 base, J lost 8 bases, and 2 bases stayed unmatched. Per germline, CDR1 MNHNS and CDR2 SASEGT. The CDR3 has 15 residues. CDR3 amino acids: CASSEGTSGSYEQFF. CDR3 nucleotide sequence: TGTGCCAGCAGTGAAGGGACTAGCGGGAGTTATGAGCAGTTCTTC.

This clonotype was observed a handful of times. V usage is TRBV19 and J usage is TRBJ1-2; D is undetermined. This CDR3 is built from 15 residues. The germline CDR1 and CDR2 sequences are LNHDA and SQIVND (reference sequence). V was pared by 0 bases and J by 4 bases, with 12 bases between. CDR3 nucleotide sequence: TGTGCCAGTAGTATAGAAAGGCAGAACCCCTATGGCTACACCTTC. It translates to CASSIERQNPYGYTF.